Listed here is a single T cell receptor beta chain. Its cognate antigen is unknown. Sequencing was performed with immunoSEQ multiplex PCR; in TCRdb, only in-frame clones are kept and a portion is missing. This table holds 22,000 or so clones, roughly 76% found once. This sample is drawn from a study of vaccination effects on CD4 cells after COVID-19. Sequencing was preceded by expansion of antigen-specific CD4+ T cells with viral peptide pools in the ViraFEST assay. After roughly 10 days in culture, the CD4+ T cells were isolated. Vaccine administered to participants consisted of two doses of either BNT162b2 or mRNA-1273. The material sequenced was CD4+ T cells from PBMCs cultured with HCoV-229E spike peptides, taken after COVID-19 vaccination. The TCR comes from a human donor who received a COVID-19 vaccine.

The CDR3 loop is CASSVGRVVGKETQYF. CDR3 in DNA: TGTGCCAGCAGCGTAGGTCGTGTTGTTGGAAAAGAGACCCAGTACTTC. The chain couples TRBV7-7 to TRBJ2-5; D not certain. CDR3 length equals 16 residues. Trimming cost V 5 bases and J 3 bases, with 19 bases left between them. CDR1 and CDR2 (germline): SSHAT, FNYEAQ (reference sequence).